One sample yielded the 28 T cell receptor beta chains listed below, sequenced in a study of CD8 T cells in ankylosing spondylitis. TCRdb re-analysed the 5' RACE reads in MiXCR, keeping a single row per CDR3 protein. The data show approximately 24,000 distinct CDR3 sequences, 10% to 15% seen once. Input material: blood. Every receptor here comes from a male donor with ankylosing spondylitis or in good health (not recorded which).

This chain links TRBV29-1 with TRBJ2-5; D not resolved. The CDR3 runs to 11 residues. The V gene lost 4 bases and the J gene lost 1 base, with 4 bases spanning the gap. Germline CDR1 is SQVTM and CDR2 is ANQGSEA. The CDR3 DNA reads TGCAGCGTTGGGATCCAAGAGACCCAGTACTTC. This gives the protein CSVGIQETQYF. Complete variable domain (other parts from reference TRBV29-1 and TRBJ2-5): SAVISQKPSRDICQRGTSLTIQCQVDSQVTMMFWYRQQPGQSLTLIATANQGSEATYESGFVIDKFPISRPNLTFSTLTVSNMSPEDSSIYLCSVGIQETQYFGPGTRLLVL.

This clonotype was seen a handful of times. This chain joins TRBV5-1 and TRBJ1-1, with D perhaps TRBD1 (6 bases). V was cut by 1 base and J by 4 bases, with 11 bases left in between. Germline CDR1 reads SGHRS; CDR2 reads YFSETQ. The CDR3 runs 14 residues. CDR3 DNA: TGCGCCAGCAGCTTGTCCGAAGGGGGCACTGAAGCTTTCTTT. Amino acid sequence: CASSLSEGGTEAFF.

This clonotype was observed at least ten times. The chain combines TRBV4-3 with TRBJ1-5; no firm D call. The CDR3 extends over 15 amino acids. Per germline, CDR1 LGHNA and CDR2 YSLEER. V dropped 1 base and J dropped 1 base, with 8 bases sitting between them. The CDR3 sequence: CASSQGHQSNQPQHF. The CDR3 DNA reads TGCGCCAGCAGCCAAGGACACCAAAGCAATCAGCCCCAGCATTTT.

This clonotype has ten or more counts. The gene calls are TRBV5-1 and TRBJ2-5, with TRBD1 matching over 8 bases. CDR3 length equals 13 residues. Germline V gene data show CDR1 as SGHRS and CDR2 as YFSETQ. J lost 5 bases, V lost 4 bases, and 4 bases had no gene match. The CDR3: CASSTDRAETQYF. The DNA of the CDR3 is TGCGCCAGCAGCACGGACAGGGCTGAGACCCAGTACTTC.

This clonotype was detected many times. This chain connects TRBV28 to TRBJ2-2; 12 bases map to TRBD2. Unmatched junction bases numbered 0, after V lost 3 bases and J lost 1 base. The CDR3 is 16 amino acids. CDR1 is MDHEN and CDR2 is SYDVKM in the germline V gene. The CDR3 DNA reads TGTGCCAGCAGTTTGGGACTAGCGGGGAACACCGGGGAGCTGTTTTTT. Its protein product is CASSLGLAGNTGELFF.

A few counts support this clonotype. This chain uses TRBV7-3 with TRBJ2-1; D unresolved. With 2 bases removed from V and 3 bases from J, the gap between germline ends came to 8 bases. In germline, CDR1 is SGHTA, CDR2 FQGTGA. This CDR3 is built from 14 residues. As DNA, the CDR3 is TGTGCCAGCAGCTTAGGGTATTACTACAATGAGCAGTTCTTC. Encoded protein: CASSLGYYYNEQFF.

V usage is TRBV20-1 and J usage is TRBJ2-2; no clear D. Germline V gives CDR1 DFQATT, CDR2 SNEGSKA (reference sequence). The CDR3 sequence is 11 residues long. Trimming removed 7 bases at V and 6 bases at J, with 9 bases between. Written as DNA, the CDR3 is TGCAGTGTCGGTATCGCCGGGGAGCTGTTTTTT. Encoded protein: CSVGIAGELFF.

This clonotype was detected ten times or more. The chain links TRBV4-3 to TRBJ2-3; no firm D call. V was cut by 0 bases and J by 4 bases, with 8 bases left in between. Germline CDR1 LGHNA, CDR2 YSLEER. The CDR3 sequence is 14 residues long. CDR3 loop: CASSQETWADTQYF. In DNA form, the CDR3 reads TGCGCCAGCAGCCAAGAAACCTGGGCAGATACGCAGTATTTT.

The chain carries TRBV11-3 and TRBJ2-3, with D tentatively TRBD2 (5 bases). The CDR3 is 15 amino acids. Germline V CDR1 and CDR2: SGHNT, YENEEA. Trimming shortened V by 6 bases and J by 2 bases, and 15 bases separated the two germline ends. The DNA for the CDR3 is TGTGCCAGCAGAGATACTAGGGATCCCACAGATACGCAGTATTTT. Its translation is CASRDTRDPTDTQYF.

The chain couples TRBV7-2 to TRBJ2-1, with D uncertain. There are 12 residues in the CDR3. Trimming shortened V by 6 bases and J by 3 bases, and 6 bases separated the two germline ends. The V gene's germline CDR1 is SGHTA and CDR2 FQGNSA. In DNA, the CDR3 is TGTGCCAGCAGACCGGTCTACAATGAGCAGTTCTTC. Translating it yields CASRPVYNEQFF.

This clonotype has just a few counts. The chain's CDR3 is CASSLNGGGEQFF. In DNA form, the CDR3 reads TGTGCCAGCTCACTAAATGGGGGCGGTGAGCAGTTCTTC. This rearrangement joins TRBV18 to TRBJ2-1; D is perhaps TRBD1 (6 bases). V shed 4 bases and J shed 9 bases, with 13 bases lying between them. This CDR3 has 13 residues. CDR1 KGHSH and CDR2 LQKENI come from the germline V gene. Together with reference TRBV18 and TRBJ2-1, the CDR3 gives the full variable domain: NAGVMQNPRHLVRRRGQEARLRCSPMKGHSHVYWYRQLPEEGLKFMVYLQKENIIDESGMPKERFSAEFPKEGPSILRIQQVVRGDSAAYFCASSLNGGGEQFFGPGTRLTVL.

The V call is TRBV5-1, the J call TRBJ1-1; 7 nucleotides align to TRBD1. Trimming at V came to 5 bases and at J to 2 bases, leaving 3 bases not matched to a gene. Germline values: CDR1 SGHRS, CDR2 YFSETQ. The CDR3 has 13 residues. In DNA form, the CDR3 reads TGCGCCAGCAGGACAGGGAGCAACACTGAAGCTTTCTTT. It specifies CASRTGSNTEAFF.

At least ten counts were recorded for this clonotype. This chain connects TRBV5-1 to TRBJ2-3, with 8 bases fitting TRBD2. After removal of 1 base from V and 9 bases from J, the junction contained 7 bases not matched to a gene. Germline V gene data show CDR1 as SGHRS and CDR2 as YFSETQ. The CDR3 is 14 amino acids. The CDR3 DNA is TGCGCCAGCAGCTTGAGAAGCGGGGGAGACACGCAGTATTTT. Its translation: CASSLRSGGDTQYF.

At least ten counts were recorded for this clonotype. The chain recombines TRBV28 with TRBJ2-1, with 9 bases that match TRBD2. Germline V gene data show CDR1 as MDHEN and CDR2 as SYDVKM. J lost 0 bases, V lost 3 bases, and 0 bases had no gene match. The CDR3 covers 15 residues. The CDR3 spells CASSLTSGSYNEQFF. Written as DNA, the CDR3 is TGTGCCAGCAGTTTGACTAGCGGCTCCTACAATGAGCAGTTCTTC.

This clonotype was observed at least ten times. The CDR3 sequence is CASSLRANYGYTF. Written as DNA, the CDR3 is TGTGCCAGCAGTTTGCGGGCTAACTATGGCTACACCTTC. This chain connects TRBV27 to TRBJ1-2, with no clear D. CDR1 is MNHEY and CDR2 is SMNVEV in the germline V gene (reference sequence). V lost 3 bases and J lost 0, with 5 bases in between. The CDR3 is 13 amino acids.

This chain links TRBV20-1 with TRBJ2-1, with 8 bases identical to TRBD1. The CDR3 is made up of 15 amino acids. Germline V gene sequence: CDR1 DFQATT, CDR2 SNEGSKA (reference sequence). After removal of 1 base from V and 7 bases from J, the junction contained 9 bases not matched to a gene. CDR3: CSARVPGTGGNEQFF. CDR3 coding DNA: TGCAGTGCTAGAGTTCCTGGGACAGGAGGAAATGAGCAGTTCTTC.

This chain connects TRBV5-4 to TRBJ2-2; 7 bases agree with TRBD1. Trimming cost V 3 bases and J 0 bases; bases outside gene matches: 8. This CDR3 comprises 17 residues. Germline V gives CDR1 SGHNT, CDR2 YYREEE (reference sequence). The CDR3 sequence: CASSSAPGQTNTGELFF. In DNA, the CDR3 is TGTGCCAGCAGCTCGGCGCCGGGACAGACGAACACCGGGGAGCTGTTTTTT.

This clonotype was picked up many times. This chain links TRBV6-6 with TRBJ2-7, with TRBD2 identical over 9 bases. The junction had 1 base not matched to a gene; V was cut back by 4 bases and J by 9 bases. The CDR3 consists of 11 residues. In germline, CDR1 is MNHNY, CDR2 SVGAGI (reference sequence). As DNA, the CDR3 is TGTGCCAGCAGTTTAGCGGGGGCGCAGTACTTC. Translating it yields CASSLAGAQYF.

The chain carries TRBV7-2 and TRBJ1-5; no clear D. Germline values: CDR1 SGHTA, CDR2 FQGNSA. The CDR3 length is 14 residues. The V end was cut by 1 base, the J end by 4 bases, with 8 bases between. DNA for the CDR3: TGTGCCAGCAGCTTAGGGCAGATTAATCAGCCCCAGCATTTT. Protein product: CASSLGQINQPQHF.

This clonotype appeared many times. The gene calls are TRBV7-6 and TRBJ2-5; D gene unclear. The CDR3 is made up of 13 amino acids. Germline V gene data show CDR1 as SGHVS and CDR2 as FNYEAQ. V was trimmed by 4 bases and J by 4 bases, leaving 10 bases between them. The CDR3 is CASSSLLLETQYF. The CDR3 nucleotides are TGTGCCAGCAGCTCCCTACTCCTAGAGACCCAGTACTTC.

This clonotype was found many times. CDR3 sequence: CASSRLAGTGGGELFF. CDR3 bases: TGCGCCAGCAGCCGACTAGCGGGGACCGGGGGCGGGGAGCTGTTTTTT. The chain combines TRBV4-3 with TRBJ2-2, with 11 bases matching TRBD2. The CDR3 contains 16 residues. Germline CDR1 reads LGHNA; CDR2 reads YSLEER. V dropped 4 bases and J dropped 7; count of bases not matched to a gene: 8.

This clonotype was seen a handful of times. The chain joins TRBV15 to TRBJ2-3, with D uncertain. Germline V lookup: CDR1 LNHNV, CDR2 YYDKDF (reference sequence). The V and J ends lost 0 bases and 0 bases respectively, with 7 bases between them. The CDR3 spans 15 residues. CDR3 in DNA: TGTGCCACCAGCAGAGATAGGGCAAGCACAGATACGCAGTATTTT. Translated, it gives CATSRDRASTDTQYF.

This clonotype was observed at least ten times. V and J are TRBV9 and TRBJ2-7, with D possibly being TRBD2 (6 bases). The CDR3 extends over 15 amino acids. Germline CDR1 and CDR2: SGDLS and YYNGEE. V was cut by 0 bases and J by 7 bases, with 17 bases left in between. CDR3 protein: CASSVDGSGAWEQYF. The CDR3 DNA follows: TGTGCCAGCAGCGTAGACGGTAGCGGTGCATGGGAGCAGTACTTC.

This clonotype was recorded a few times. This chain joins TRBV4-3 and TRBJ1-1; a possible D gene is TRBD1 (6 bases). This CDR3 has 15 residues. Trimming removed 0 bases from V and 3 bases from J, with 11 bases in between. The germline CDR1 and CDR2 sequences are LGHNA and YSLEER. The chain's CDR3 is CASSQDPGQYTEAFF. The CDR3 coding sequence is TGCGCCAGCAGCCAAGATCCCGGACAGTACACTGAAGCTTTCTTT.

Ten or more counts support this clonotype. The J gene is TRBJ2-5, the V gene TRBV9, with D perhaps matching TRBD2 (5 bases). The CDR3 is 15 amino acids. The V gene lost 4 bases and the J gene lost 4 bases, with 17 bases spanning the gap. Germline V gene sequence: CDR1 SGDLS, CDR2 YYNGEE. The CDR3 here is CASSSYFLRGETQYF. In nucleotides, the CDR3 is TGTGCCAGCAGCTCGTACTTTCTTCGGGGAGAGACCCAGTACTTC. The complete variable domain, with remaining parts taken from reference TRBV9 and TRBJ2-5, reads DSGVTQTPKHLITATGQRVTLRCSPRSGDLSVYWYQQSLDQGLQFLIQYYNGEERAKGNILERFSAQQFPDLHSELNLSSLELGDSALYFCASSSYFLRGETQYFGPGTRLLVL.

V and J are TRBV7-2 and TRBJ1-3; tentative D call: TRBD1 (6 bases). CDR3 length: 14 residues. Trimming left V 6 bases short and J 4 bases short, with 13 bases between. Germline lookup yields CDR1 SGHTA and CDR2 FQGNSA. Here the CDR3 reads CASRPQGLGNTIYF. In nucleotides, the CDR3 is TGTGCCAGCAGGCCACAGGGATTGGGAAACACCATATATTTT.

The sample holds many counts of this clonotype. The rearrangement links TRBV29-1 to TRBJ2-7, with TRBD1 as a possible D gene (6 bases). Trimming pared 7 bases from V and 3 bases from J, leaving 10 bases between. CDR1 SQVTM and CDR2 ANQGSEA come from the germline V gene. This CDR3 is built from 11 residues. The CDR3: CSGGGGYEQYF. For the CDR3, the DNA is TGCAGCGGTGGGGGCGGCTACGAGCAGTACTTC.

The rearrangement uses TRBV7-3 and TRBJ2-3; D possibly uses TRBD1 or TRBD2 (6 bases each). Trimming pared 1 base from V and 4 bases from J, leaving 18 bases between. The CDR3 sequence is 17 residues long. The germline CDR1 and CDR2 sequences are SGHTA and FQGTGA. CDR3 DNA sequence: TGTGCCAGCAGCTTAATGGGACTTAGGGGGTTCGCAGATACGCAGTATTTT. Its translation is CASSLMGLRGFADTQYF. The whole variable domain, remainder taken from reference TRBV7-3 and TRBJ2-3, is GAGVSQTPSNKVTEKGKYVELRCDPISGHTALYWYRQSLGQGPEFLIYFQGTGAADDSGLPNDRFFAVRPEGSVSTLKIQRTERGDSAVYLCASSLMGLRGFADTQYFGPGTRLTVL.